Below are 15 T cell receptor beta chains sequenced from a single sample in a study of cytomegalovirus exposure and HLA in healthy donors. The PCR ran on 60 Vbeta and 13 Jbeta primers. Generated by immunoSEQ multiplex PCR, the TCRdb table keeps only in-frame clones and is missing some. The table includes some 150,000 clones, approximately 86% detected once. The material sequenced was PBMCs. The receptors stem from a woman between 50 and 59 years old in good health and CMV-seropositive.

The rearrangement joins TRBV6-6 to TRBJ2-7, with a possible D match to TRBD2 (6 bases). This CDR3 spans 15 amino acids. Germline lookup yields CDR1 MNHNY and CDR2 SVGAGI (reference sequence). Trimming stripped 6 bases from V and 2 bases from J, with 17 bases between. The CDR3 sequence is CASSPLARWPYEQYF. CDR3 bases: TGTGCCAGCAGCCCTCTAGCGCGGTGGCCCTACGAGCAGTACTTC.

The gene calls are TRBV2 and TRBJ1-2; the match to TRBD1 covers 10 bases. The CDR3 extends over 15 amino acids. Losses at the gene ends were 4 bases for V and 3 bases for J; bases not matched to a gene: 5. Germline V lookup: CDR1 SNHLY, CDR2 FYNNEI. CDR3 sequence reads: CASSGGQGEHYGYTF. In DNA form, the CDR3 reads TGTGCCAGCAGTGGAGGACAGGGGGAGCACTATGGCTACACCTTC.

The chain links TRBV9 to TRBJ2-7, with no clear D. V shed 0 bases and J shed 5 bases, with 15 bases lying between them. Germline assignment: CDR1 SGDLS and CDR2 YYNGEE. The CDR3 totals 15 residues. Written as DNA, the CDR3 is TGTGCCAGCAGCGTAGGAGAGGAAGTGTACCACGAGCAGTACTTC. Its translation: CASSVGEEVYHEQYF.

This chain joins TRBV5-4 and TRBJ1-1; 9 nucleotides match TRBD1. Germline V gene sequence: CDR1 SGHNT, CDR2 YYREEE (reference sequence). V was pared by 4 bases and J by 6 bases, with 13 bases of the junction left unmatched. The CDR3 runs 16 residues. Written as DNA, the CDR3 is TGTGCCAGCAGCCCAGGACTGGGACAGGGCGACGCTGAAGCTTTCTTT. This gives the protein CASSPGLGQGDAEAFF.

In its sample, this clone was seen a few times. Other nucleotide sequences in the sample specify the same CDR3. This chain joins TRBV27 and TRBJ1-6, with 8 bases aligning to TRBD1. This CDR3 is 15 amino acids long. With V trimmed by 1 base and J by 7 bases, 3 bases remained unmatched. CDR1 is MNHEY, CDR2 SMNVEV, per germline (reference sequence). CDR3 sequence: CASSLWGQANSPLHF. The CDR3 DNA is TGTGCCAGCAGTTTATGGGGACAGGCCAATTCACCCCTCCACTTT.

The chain carries TRBV12-5 and TRBJ2-7; D is perhaps TRBD1 (6 bases). This CDR3 region has 13 residues. The germline V gene encodes CDR1 LGHNT and CDR2 FRNRAP. Trimming cost V 4 bases and J 3 bases, with 10 bases left between them. As DNA, the CDR3 is TGTGCTAGTGGTTGGGCCAGGGGCTACGAGCAGTACTTC. Protein sequence: CASGWARGYEQYF. Full variable domain (missing parts from reference TRBV12-5 and TRBJ2-7): DARVTQTPRHKVTEMGQEVTMRCQPILGHNTVFWYRQTMMQGLELLAYFRNRAPLDDSGMPKDRFSAEMPDATLATLKIQPSEPRDSAVYFCASGWARGYEQYFGPGTRLTVT.

The chain links TRBV11-2 to TRBJ2-3; TRBD2 matches 8 bases. This CDR3 region has 16 residues. In germline, CDR1 is SGHAT, CDR2 FQNNGV. Trimming at V came to 1 base and at J to 2 bases, leaving 5 bases not matched to a gene. The DNA of the CDR3 is TGTGCCAGCAGCTTAGGGACGGGGGGGTTCACAGATACGCAGTATTTT. The encoded protein is CASSLGTGGFTDTQYF.

The J gene is TRBJ1-1, the V gene TRBV7-7, with 7 bases aligning to TRBD1. With 5 bases clipped from V and 0 bases from J, the junction kept 9 bases outside the gene matches. This CDR3 has 16 residues. Germline assignment: CDR1 SSHAT and CDR2 FNYEAQ (reference sequence). The CDR3, as DNA: TGTGCCAGCAGCGAGTACAGGGGTTCGGTGAACACTGAAGCTTTCTTT. Translated: CASSEYRGSVNTEAFF. Drawing the rest from reference TRBV7-7 and TRBJ1-1, the complete variable domain is GAGVSQSPRYKVTKRGQDVTLRCDPISSHATLYWYQQALGQGPEFLTYFNYEAQPDKSGLPSDRFSAERPEGSISTLTIQRTEQRDSAMYRCASSEYRGSVNTEAFFGQGTRLTVV.

The rearrangement links TRBV19 to TRBJ1-6; tentative D call: TRBD1 (6 bases). V was shortened by 5 bases and J by 7 bases, with 12 bases between the two germline ends. CDR3 length equals 14 residues. CDR1 and CDR2 from the germline V gene are LNHDA and SQIVND (reference sequence). The CDR3 DNA reads as TGTGCCAGTAGTTCAGATCAGGGGAATTCACCCCTCCACTTT. Translating it yields CASSSDQGNSPLHF.

This sequence joins TRBV4-3 and TRBJ2-3; D uncertain. The CDR3 loop spans 13 amino acids. V was cut by 0 bases and J by 3 bases, with 4 bases left in between. CDR1 is LGHNA, CDR2 YSLEER, per germline. In DNA form, the CDR3 reads TGCGCCAGCAGCCAAGAGAGGACAGATACGCAGTATTTT. Translated, it gives CASSQERTDTQYF.

The chain joins TRBV5-1 to TRBJ1-3; D remains ambiguous. Germline CDR1 reads SGHRS; CDR2 reads YFSETQ. CDR3 length: 12 residues. The V gene lost 4 bases and the J gene lost 2 bases, with 4 bases spanning the gap. CDR3 coding DNA: TGCGCCAGCAGCCTACCTGGAAACACCATATATTTT. Translating it yields CASSLPGNTIYF.

The chain is built from TRBV4-1 and TRBJ1-5; D possibly corresponds to TRBD1 (6 bases). Deletions cut 5 bases from V and 4 bases from J, with 9 bases between. This CDR3 spans 13 amino acids. Per germline, CDR1 MGHRA and CDR2 YSYEKL. CDR3 nucleotide sequence: TGCGCCAGCAGCGGGACATTAAATCAGCCCCAGCATTTT. This codes for CASSGTLNQPQHF.

The chain recombines TRBV18 with TRBJ2-7; D remains ambiguous. V was clipped by 1 base and J by 0 bases, with 16 bases between them. This CDR3 comprises 17 residues. Germline CDR1 KGHSH, CDR2 LQKENI. CDR3 amino acids: CASSPLSTTGNSYEQYF. In nucleotides, the CDR3 is TGTGCCAGCTCACCACTTTCGACAACCGGAAACTCCTACGAGCAGTACTTC.

The V gene is TRBV19, the J gene TRBJ1-5, with TRBD1 as a possible D gene (5 bases). The V end lost 1 base, the J end lost 4 bases, and 14 bases lay between the germline ends. There are 16 residues in the CDR3. Germline loops: CDR1 LNHDA, CDR2 SQIVND (reference sequence). This chain's CDR3 is CASSIARGRVNQPQHF. CDR3 DNA sequence: TGTGCCAGTAGTATAGCTAGGGGCAGAGTTAATCAGCCCCAGCATTTT.

The chain combines TRBV14 with TRBJ2-1; TRBD2 matches 11 bases. Germline-derived CDR1 and CDR2 are SGHDN and FVKESK. The trim removed 4 bases at V and 7 bases at J, leaving 6 bases unmatched. The CDR3 totals 15 residues. In DNA form, the CDR3 reads TGTGCCAGCAGCCTAGCGGGGGGGCCTCTAAATGAGCAGTTCTTC. It codes for CASSLAGGPLNEQFF.